Listed here are 24 T cell receptor beta chains from one sample, sequenced in a study of beta chain features in type 1 diabetes. TCRB transcripts that were expressed got sequenced, as all of the isolated RNA had been reverse transcribed. Only in-frame clones appear in the TCRdb table, and some are missing; sequencing was by immunoSEQ multiplex PCR. The table has around 400,000 clones, roughly 13% seen once. Sequencing input: naive CD4+ T cells from blood. The receptors shown here come from a man younger than 35 in good health.

This clone was detected only a few times. This chain connects TRBV7-2 to TRBJ2-5, with D perhaps matching TRBD2 (5 bases). This CDR3 contains 15 residues. Germline V gene lookup returns CDR1 SGHTA and CDR2 FQGNSA. Trimming cost V 1 base and J 5 bases, with 14 bases left between them. In nucleotides, the CDR3 is TGTGCCAGCAGCTTAGGGTTAGCGTCCTGGGAGACCCAGTACTTC. It codes for CASSLGLASWETQYF.

V gene TRBV30 combines with J gene TRBJ2-7; 9 bases match TRBD1. Per germline, CDR1 GTSNPN and CDR2 SVGIG (reference sequence). The CDR3 is 12 residues long. With V trimmed by 8 bases and J by 3 bases, 5 bases remained unmatched. The DNA of the CDR3 is TGTGCCGCGCAGACAGGGGGCTACGAGCAGTACTTC. It is translated as CAAQTGGYEQYF.

Only a few counts were recorded for this clone. The rearrangement uses TRBV18 and TRBJ2-1, with 7 bases that match TRBD2. The CDR3 length is 15 residues. The J segment lost 6 bases and the V segment lost 6 bases, leaving 11 bases of the junction unmatched. Germline V lookup: CDR1 KGHSH, CDR2 LQKENI. The CDR3 is CASSPTLSGTNEQFF. The DNA for the CDR3 is TGTGCCAGCTCTCCGACCTTGAGCGGGACCAATGAGCAGTTCTTC.

The chain combines TRBV7-9 with TRBJ1-4; possible D gene TRBD1, 5 bases. Germline V gives CDR1 SEHNR, CDR2 FQNEAQ (reference sequence). This CDR3 spans 15 amino acids. V was pared by 5 bases and J by 3 bases, with 13 bases between. The CDR3 DNA reads as TGTGCCAGCAGCATCGACAGAATTGCTAATGAAAAACTGTTTTTT. Residues: CASSIDRIANEKLFF. Combining the CDR3 with reference TRBV7-9 and TRBJ1-4 gives the whole variable domain DTGVSQNPRHKITKRGQNVTFRCDPISEHNRLYWYRQTLGQGPEFLTYFQNEAQLEKSRLLSDRFSAERPKGSFSTLEIQRTEQGDSAMYLCASSIDRIANEKLFFGSGTQLSVL.

This clone came up a few times. This sequence joins TRBV2 and TRBJ1-5; TRBD1 aligns across 8 bases. The germline V gene encodes CDR1 SNHLY and CDR2 FYNNEI. This CDR3 has 12 amino acids. Germline trimming cut 6 bases from V and 9 bases from J; bases unmatched to any gene: 4. Written as DNA, the CDR3 is TGTGCCAGCAGCGGGACAGGCCGGCCCCAGCATTTT. Amino acids: CASSGTGRPQHF. The full variable domain, with the rest looked up from reference TRBV2 and TRBJ1-5, is EPEVTQTPSHQVTQMGQEVILRCVPISNHLYFYWYRQILGQKVEFLVSFYNNEISEKSEIFDDQFSVERPDGSNFTLKIRSTKLEDSAMYFCASSGTGRPQHFGDGTRLSIL.

The DNA for the CDR3 is TGTGCCAGCTTATCCTTCCGGGACAGGGGAATGAATGAGCAGTTCTTC. Its protein is CASLSFRDRGMNEQFF. The chain joins TRBV27 to TRBJ2-1, with 10 bases lining up with TRBD1. With V trimmed by 8 bases and J by 7 bases, 14 bases remained unmatched. This CDR3 has 16 amino acids. Germline lookup yields CDR1 MNHEY and CDR2 SMNVEV (reference sequence).

This CDR3 reads CASSEGTSGYEQYF. In DNA, the CDR3 is TGTGCCAGCAGCGAGGGGACTAGCGGCTACGAGCAGTACTTC. V and J are TRBV9 and TRBJ2-7, with 11 bases that match TRBD2. Trimming took 3 bases from V and 3 from J; bases not matched to a gene: 2. In germline, CDR1 is SGDLS, CDR2 YYNGEE. This CDR3 comprises 14 residues.

This chain links TRBV4-2 with TRBJ2-7; tentatively, D is TRBD1 (5 bases). V was shortened by 0 bases and J by 4 bases, with 10 bases between the two germline ends. Germline CDR1 is LGHNA and CDR2 is YNFKEQ. This CDR3 comprises 14 residues. CDR3 sequence: CASSQDRQGYEQYF. CDR3 nucleotide sequence: TGTGCCAGCAGCCAAGATCGGCAGGGTTACGAGCAGTACTTC.

This clone was seen a handful of times. V gene TRBV4-3 combines with J gene TRBJ2-7; TRBD2 agrees at 10 bases. V was clipped by 1 base and J by 2 bases; unmatched bases: 8. The length of the CDR3 is 17 residues. CDR1 and CDR2 from the germline V gene are LGHNA and YSLEER. The DNA of the CDR3 is TGCGCCAGCAGCCAAGTTCGTCAGCGGGAGGGGCCCTACGAGCAGTACTTC. The encoded protein is CASSQVRQREGPYEQYF.

This clone has a handful of counts. This chain uses TRBV19 with TRBJ2-1, with 7 bases fitting TRBD1. Trimming took 5 bases from V and 9 from J; bases not matched to a gene: 7. CDR1 and CDR2 from the germline V gene are LNHDA and SQIVND (reference sequence). CDR3 length: 13 residues. The CDR3 nucleotides are TGTGCCAGTAGTCCACAGACAGGGAGTGAGCAGTTCTTC. Translating gives CASSPQTGSEQFF.

This chain joins TRBV30 and TRBJ2-1, with TRBD2 as a possible D gene (5 bases). Germline V lookup: CDR1 GTSNPN, CDR2 SVGIG (reference sequence). The length of the CDR3 is 13 residues. Trimming pared 3 bases from V and 8 bases from J, leaving 14 bases between. DNA for the CDR3: TGTGCCTGGAGAGACGGACTTTGGGATGAGCAGTTCTTC. Encoded protein: CAWRDGLWDEQFF.

The chain couples TRBV7-2 to TRBJ2-3; weak D call: TRBD2 (5 bases). The CDR3 spans 16 residues. Germline values: CDR1 SGHTA, CDR2 FQGNSA. V lost 5 bases and J 2 bases, leaving 17 bases between the germline ends. The CDR3 DNA follows: TGTGCCAGCAGCAAACTCCGGGGTCCCCCCACAGATACGCAGTATTTT. Its translation: CASSKLRGPPTDTQYF. Full variable domain (remainder filled in from reference TRBV7-2 and TRBJ2-3): GAGVSQSPSNKVTEKGKDVELRCDPISGHTALYWYRQSLGQGLEFLIYFQGNSAPDKSGLPSDRFSAERTGGSVSTLTIQRTQQEDSAVYLCASSKLRGPPTDTQYFGPGTRLTVL.

The chain combines TRBV7-3 with TRBJ2-7; 8 bases align to TRBD2. The V and J ends lost 4 bases and 3 bases, in that order; junction bases with no gene match: 8. This CDR3 comprises 15 residues. Germline V gene data show CDR1 as SGHTA and CDR2 as FQGTGA. CDR3 DNA sequence: TGTGCCAGCAGCTCGTTCGGTAGCGGGGACTACGAGCAGTACTTC. This codes for CASSSFGSGDYEQYF.

This clone was counted only a few times. The V call is TRBV9, the J call TRBJ2-2; D possibly corresponds to TRBD1 (6 bases). Germline V gene lookup returns CDR1 SGDLS and CDR2 YYNGEE. V was pared by 4 bases and J by 2 bases, with 12 bases between. The CDR3 covers 15 residues. Written as DNA, the CDR3 is TGTGCCAGCAGCCCCAGGACAGCAAACACCGGGGAGCTGTTTTTT. As protein: CASSPRTANTGELFF.

The rearrangement links TRBV19 to TRBJ2-3, with D possibly being TRBD1 (6 bases). Trimming removed 5 bases at V and 3 bases at J, with 21 bases between. Germline V gives CDR1 LNHDA, CDR2 SQIVND (reference sequence). The CDR3 totals 17 residues. This CDR3 reads CASSARSQGRWTDTQYF. The CDR3 nucleotides read TGTGCCAGTAGTGCGAGATCTCAGGGGCGGTGGACAGATACGCAGTATTTT.

V is TRBV20-1 and J is TRBJ2-7; no clear D. The CDR3 is 11 amino acids. Trimming took off 1 base at V and 7 bases at J, with 8 bases between the two ends. Looked up from germline, CDR1 is DFQATT and CDR2 is SNEGSKA (reference sequence). In DNA form, the CDR3 reads TGCAGTGCTAGAGGCCCTCGGGAGCAGTACTTC. Its protein product is CSARGPREQYF.

A few counts support this clone. This chain connects TRBV7-9 to TRBJ2-5; possibly TRBD1 for D (6 bases). The CDR3 spans 14 residues. CDR1 is SEHNR and CDR2 is FQNEAQ in the germline V gene (reference sequence). The V and J ends lost 3 bases and 2 bases respectively, with 10 bases between them. This CDR3 is CASSFRTEQETQYF. The CDR3 nucleotides are TGTGCCAGCAGCTTCCGGACAGAACAAGAGACCCAGTACTTC.

This clone was seen a few times. J is TRBJ2-5 and V is TRBV4-2, with D possibly being TRBD2 (7 bases). Trimming took 0 bases from V and 2 from J, leaving 19 bases between them. The CDR3 extends over 18 amino acids. Germline loops: CDR1 LGHNA, CDR2 YNFKEQ. CDR3 sequence reads: CASSQDLAGGPTQETQYF. The CDR3 DNA reads as TGTGCCAGCAGCCAAGATTTAGCCGGGGGGCCAACTCAAGAGACCCAGTACTTC.

Only a few counts were recorded for this clone. The chain is built from TRBV30 and TRBJ2-1, with 13 bases that match TRBD2. Germline V CDR1 and CDR2: GTSNPN, SVGIG (reference sequence). The junction had 3 bases not matched to a gene; V was cut back by 4 bases and J by 6 bases. The CDR3 loop spans 14 amino acids. Here the CDR3 reads CAWNGLAGVNEQFF. CDR3 nucleotide sequence: TGTGCCTGGAACGGACTAGCGGGGGTCAATGAGCAGTTCTTC.

This chain links TRBV5-1 with TRBJ2-2; D possibly corresponds to TRBD1 (6 bases). Trimming cost V 4 bases and J 3 bases, with 16 bases left between them. This CDR3 has 16 residues. The germline V gene encodes CDR1 SGHRS and CDR2 YFSETQ. In nucleotides, the CDR3 is TGCGCCAGCAGCCCCCGGCAGGGGACCGACACCGGGGAGCTGTTTTTT. It yields the protein CASSPRQGTDTGELFF.

This clone was detected a few times. This chain connects TRBV5-4 to TRBJ1-4; D may be TRBD1 (6 bases). Germline V gives CDR1 SGHNT, CDR2 YYREEE (reference sequence). Between the trimmed V and J ends, which lost 3 bases and 7 bases, there was a span of 7 bases. The CDR3 length is 12 residues. The CDR3 DNA reads as TGTGCCAGCAGCTCACAGGGTGAAAAACTGTTTTTT. Amino acids: CASSSQGEKLFF.

This clone was counted between two and nine times. The chain is built from TRBV4-2 and TRBJ1-6, with TRBD1 identical over 7 bases. Germline V gives CDR1 LGHNA, CDR2 YNFKEQ. The CDR3 consists of 13 residues. Losses at the gene ends were 3 bases for V and 10 bases for J; bases not matched to a gene: 3. CDR3 nucleotides: TGTGCCAGCAGCCAGAGACAGGGATCACCCCTCCACTTT. The encoded protein is CASSQRQGSPLHF.

V gene TRBV4-2 combines with J gene TRBJ2-2, with TRBD1 matching over 9 bases. The V gene's germline CDR1 is LGHNA and CDR2 YNFKEQ. V lost 4 bases and J lost 3; bases outside the gene matches: 15. The CDR3 runs 19 residues. The CDR3 sequence is CASSLDWTGASVDTGELFF. CDR3 coding DNA: TGTGCCAGCAGCCTAGATTGGACAGGGGCCTCTGTGGACACCGGGGAGCTGTTTTTT.

This clone has more than one count but fewer than ten. The chain is built from TRBV9 and TRBJ2-7, with TRBD1 identical over 7 bases. CDR3 size: 15 residues. The V and J ends lost 6 bases and 3 bases, in that order; junction bases with no gene match: 12. CDR1 is SGDLS, CDR2 YYNGEE, per germline. CDR3 DNA: TGTGCCAGCAACCCCCACCGGGACAGAGTCTACGAGCAGTACTTC. Its translation is CASNPHRDRVYEQYF.